These T cell receptor beta chains were read from a single sample in a study of T cells in narcolepsy. Sequenced by immunoSEQ multiplex PCR; TCRdb stores in-frame clones only, minus some. The sample consists of some 17,000 clones, just over 85% of them appearing once. What was sequenced was memory (CD45RA-) CD4+ T cells from blood. These receptor sequences come from a human donor in good health. Both conserved end residues are part of each CDR3. The D gene is left open where the match is weak. Clone size appears in some rows only: once, few, many, or a class for an expanded clone.

>TRBJ1-3|TRBV11-2|-|-
CASSLRGSGDVFGNTIYF
TGTGCCAGCAGCTTAAGGGGGTCAGGGGACGTGTTCGGAAACACCATATATTTT
>TRBJ2-5|TRBV6-5|-|TRBD2
CATLSGGAFGAAQYF
TGTGCCACCCTTAGCGGGGGGGCTTTCGGGGCGGCCCAGTACTTC
>TRBJ2-7|TRBV29-1|-|-
CSVVKLKGRTYEQYF
TGCAGCGTTGTAAAGCTAAAGGGCAGAACCTACGAGCAGTACTTC
>TRBJ1-5|TRBV6-5|-|-
CASSPSGRSNQPQHF
TGTGCCAGCAGCCCTTCTGGGAGAAGCAATCAGCCCCAGCATTTT
>TRBJ1-2|TRBV7-2|-|TRBD1
CASSDRQGTYGYTF
TGTGCCAGCAGCGATCGACAGGGGACTTATGGCTACACCTTC
>TRBJ2-7|TRBV6-1|-|-
CASNRVGNEQYF
TGTGCCAGCAATCGGGTGGGAAACGAGCAGTACTTC
>TRBJ1-4|TRBV11-3|once|TRBD1
CASSHRTGGGEKLFF
TGTGCCAGCAGCCACCGGACAGGGGGCGGAGAAAAACTGTTTTTT
>TRBJ1-2|TRBV30|-|-
CAWSRGGANYGYTF
TGTGCCTGGAGTAGGGGGGGTGCTAACTATGGCTACACCTTC
>TRBJ2-7|TRBV29-1|-|-
CSVEDRGSHEQYF
TGCAGCGTTGAAGACAGGGGTTCGCATGAGCAGTACTTC
>TRBJ2-7|TRBV4-2|-|TRBD1
CASSQGPPSGGWRSYEQYF
TGTGCCAGCAGCCAAGGCCCACCCTCAGGGGGCTGGCGCTCCTACGAGCAGTACTTC
>TRBJ2-2|TRBV30|-|-
CAWSVWPGPGGELFF
TGTGCCTGGAGTGTCTGGCCGGGGCCAGGCGGGGAGCTGTTTTTT
>TRBJ1-1|TRBV29-1|-|-
CSVIPGMTEAFF
TGCAGCGTAATACCAGGGATGACTGAAGCTTTCTTT
>TRBJ2-6|TRBV5-1|-|-
CASSRRESGANVLTF
TGCGCCAGCAGCCGGAGGGAGTCTGGGGCCAACGTCCTGACTTTC
>TRBJ1-1|TRBV30|-|-
CAWYRVSTEAFF
TGTGCCTGGTACAGGGTTAGCACTGAAGCTTTCTTT
>TRBJ2-5|TRBV5-5|-|-
CASSLWLGQQETQYF
TGTGCCAGCAGCTTGTGGCTGGGGCAACAAGAGACCCAGTACTTC
>TRBJ1-6|TRBV11-3|-|TRBD1
CASSLGGPPNSPLHF
TGTGCCAGCAGCCTAGGGGGCCCTCCTAATTCACCCCTCCACTTT
>TRBJ2-3|TRBV5-1|-|-
CASSFNRDTQYF
TGCGCCAGCAGCTTTAATCGAGATACGCAGTATTTT
>TRBJ2-1|TRBV29-1|-|-
CSVRGNSYNEQFF
TGCAGCGTTCGCGGTAACTCCTACAATGAGCAGTTCTTC
>TRBJ2-1|TRBV10-3|-|TRBD1
CAITADRGQGEQFF
TGTGCCATCACCGCCGACAGGGGTCAGGGTGAGCAGTTCTTC
>TRBJ1-6|TRBV6-1|-|TRBD1
CASSESGWGTANSPLHF
TGTGCCAGCAGTGAATCGGGGTGGGGGACAGCTAATTCACCCCTCCACTTT
>TRBJ2-7|TRBV10-2|-|-
CASSELREFKSGSSYEQYF
TGCGCCAGCAGTGAGTTAAGGGAGTTTAAGAGCGGGTCTTCCTACGAGCAGTACTTC
>TRBJ2-5|TRBV15|-|-
CATSRVGRRGTQYF
TGTGCCACCAGCAGAGTGGGGAGACGAGGGACCCAGTACTTC
>TRBJ2-1|TRBV15|-|-
CATSRDEDGPGDEQFF
TGTGCCACCAGCAGAGATGAGGACGGGCCCGGGGATGAGCAGTTCTTC
>TRBJ2-1|TRBV5-1|-|-
CASSFEDVRDEQFF
TGCGCCAGCAGCTTCGAGGATGTAAGGGATGAGCAGTTCTTC
>TRBJ1-2|TRBV18|-|TRBD1
CASSPLRQGENYGYTF
TGTGCCAGCTCACCACTTAGACAGGGGGAGAACTATGGCTACACCTTC
>TRBJ2-7|TRBV6-6|-|TRBD2
CASSIRLAGVVEQYF
TGTGCCAGCAGTATCCGCCTAGCGGGAGTCGTCGAGCAGTACTTC
>TRBJ1-2|TRBV7-2|few|-
CASSFSHRTVSYGYTF
TGTGCCAGCAGCTTTTCTCATAGGACAGTCAGCTATGGCTACACCTTC
>TRBJ2-3|TRBV19|-|-
CASSNAVTDTQYF
TGTGCCAGTAGTAACGCTGTCACAGATACGCAGTATTTT
>TRBJ1-2|TRBV7-2|-|-
CASSLIGPGDGYTF
TGTGCCAGCAGCTTAATCGGGCCCGGGGATGGCTACACCTTC
>TRBJ2-5|TRBV18|once|-
CASSQDGQQETQYF
TGTGCCAGCTCACAGGACGGACAGCAAGAGACCCAGTACTTC
>TRBJ2-7|TRBV6-6|-|-
CASRTGGGDYEQYF
TGTGCCAGCAGAACAGGGGGGGGAGACTACGAGCAGTACTTC
>TRBJ2-5|TRBV6-5|-|-
CASSQRREETQYF
TGTGCCAGCAGTCAACGACGTGAAGAGACCCAGTACTTC
>TRBJ1-1|TRBV29-1|-|TRBD1
CSVEEGASTEAFF
TGCAGCGTTGAGGAGGGGGCGAGCACTGAAGCTTTCTTT
>TRBJ2-3|TRBV7-3|-|TRBD1
CASSTTGTGGNTQYF
TGTGCCAGCAGCACCACCGGGACAGGGGGCAATACGCAGTATTTT
>TRBJ2-7|TRBV11-3|-|-
CASSLAAGGGEQYF
TGTGCCAGCAGCTTAGCCGCAGGGGGGGGCGAGCAGTACTTC
>TRBJ1-6|TRBV7-2|-|-
CASSQNVVTSSYNSPLHF
TGTGCCAGCAGCCAGAATGTAGTGACTAGCTCCTATAATTCACCCCTCCACTTT
>TRBJ1-2|TRBV29-1|-|-
CSVRTGGRGYTF
TGCAGCGTCCGAACGGGGGGCAGGGGCTACACCTTC
>TRBJ2-1|TRBV19|-|TRBD2
CASSISGGIHNEQFF
TGTGCCAGTAGTATCTCGGGGGGGATCCACAATGAGCAGTTCTTC
>TRBJ1-4|TRBV9|-|-
CASSVGPGRGGEKLFF
TGTGCCAGCAGCGTAGGGCCGGGAAGGGGTGGTGAAAAACTGTTTTTT
>TRBJ1-1|TRBV6-5|-|TRBD1
CASSQGASTEAFF
TGTGCCAGCAGTCAGGGGGCGAGCACTGAAGCTTTCTTT
>TRBJ2-7|TRBV19|once|TRBD1
CATTGGSPPYEQYF
TGTGCCACTACAGGGGGCTCACCCCCCTACGAGCAGTACTTC
>TRBJ2-1|TRBV6-1|-|TRBD2
CASSEDTGLAHEQFF
TGTGCCAGCTCTGAGGACACAGGACTAGCACATGAGCAGTTCTTC
>TRBJ1-2|TRBV5-6|-|TRBD1
CASSATGGDYGYTF
TGTGCCAGCAGCGCAACAGGGGGTGACTATGGCTACACCTTC
>TRBJ2-3|TRBV6-4|-|-
CASRPGPNSDTQYF
TGTGCCAGCAGGCCGGGACCCAACTCGGATACGCAGTATTTT
>TRBJ2-6|TRBV11-2|-|-
CASSLGLSRGAPAVLTF
TGTGCCAGCAGCTTAGGCCTAAGCAGGGGCGCCCCGGCCGTCCTGACTTTC
>TRBJ1-1|TRBV7-2|-|TRBD1
CASSLVRTGGRRSEAFF
TGTGCCAGCAGCTTAGTGCGAACAGGGGGGCGAAGGTCCGAAGCTTTCTTT
>TRBJ1-2|TRBV10-3|-|-
CAISDFMGGLYGYTF
TGTGCCATCAGTGATTTTATGGGGGGTCTCTATGGCTACACCTTC
>TRBJ2-2|TRBV7-9|once|-
CASSAPKGLINTGELFF
TGTGCCAGCTCCGCTCCTAAGGGACTTATTAACACCGGGGAGCTGTTTTTT
>TRBJ1-1|TRBV29-1|once|TRBD1
CSVQQGGAEAFF
TGCAGCGTACAACAGGGGGGGGCTGAAGCTTTCTTT
>TRBJ1-1|TRBV6-1|-|-
CASLFPGGTEAFF
TGTGCCAGCCTTTTCCCGGGGGGTACTGAAGCTTTCTTT
>TRBJ2-3|TRBV11-3|-|-
CASSFGQLTDTQYF
TGTGCCAGCAGCTTCGGACAGCTCACAGATACGCAGTATTTT
>TRBJ1-6|TRBV7-9|-|-
CASMGQGQFSPLHF
TGTGCCAGCATGGGTCAGGGGCAGTTTTCACCCCTCCACTTT
>TRBJ2-3|TRBV18|-|-
CASSPPHSATPDTQYF
TGTGCCAGCTCACCACCGCACTCAGCGACCCCAGATACGCAGTATTTT
>TRBJ2-1|TRBV11-3|-|TRBD2
CASSLDRGGNEQFF
TGTGCCAGCAGCTTAGATCGCGGGGGCAATGAGCAGTTCTTC
>TRBJ2-7|TRBV29-1|-|TRBD2
CSVTGTSGTYSSYEQYF
TGCAGCGTAACCGGGACTAGCGGAACTTACAGCTCCTACGAGCAGTACTTC
>TRBJ2-7|TRBV2|-|-
CAGRAGTLPSYGQYF
TGTGCCGGCAGGGCCGGGACGTTGCCTTCCTACGGGCAGTACTTC
>TRBJ2-3|TRBV6-4|-|TRBD2
CASSDYGGSTDTQYF
TGTGCCAGCAGTGATTACGGGGGGAGCACAGATACGCAGTATTTT
>TRBJ2-7|TRBV6-1|-|-
CASSEAALGRTSEQYF
TGTGCCAGCAGTGAAGCGGCTCTGGGAAGAACGAGCGAGCAGTACTTC
>TRBJ2-2|TRBV11-3|-|-
CASSRAGVSPGELFF
TGTGCCAGCAGCCGGGCAGGGGTTTCACCGGGGGAGCTGTTTTTT